Below, 9 T cell receptor beta chains from the same sample are listed, as sequenced in a study of blood T cell repertoires in COVID-19. TCRdb keeps only in-frame clones here, not all; method: immunoSEQ multiplex PCR. This table has about 46,000 clones, around 80% appearing once. Input material: peripheral blood. The receptors shown here come from a woman older than 75 with acute or convalescent COVID-19.

The V gene is TRBV6-5, the J gene TRBJ2-7; 7 nucleotides agree with TRBD2. Germline CDR1 and CDR2: MNHEY and SVGAGI. Trimming took 0 bases from V and 2 from J; bases not matched to a gene: 7. This CDR3 is built from 16 residues. CDR3 protein: CASSYSGQRGAYEQYF. The DNA for the CDR3 is TGTGCCAGCAGTTACTCCGGGCAGCGGGGAGCCTACGAGCAGTACTTC.

The J gene is TRBJ2-1, the V gene TRBV4-2, with 10 positions matching TRBD2. V trimming: 5 bases; J trimming: 4 bases; junction bases outside the gene matches: 5. CDR1 is LGHNA and CDR2 is YNFKEQ in the germline V gene. The CDR3 contains 15 residues. The CDR3 nucleotides are TGTGCCAGCAGCGGAAGCGGGGGGGGTTACAATGAGCAGTTCTTC. It specifies CASSGSGGGYNEQFF.

For the CDR3, the DNA is TGTGCCAGCAGCTTAGGCGGGTACACCATATATTTT. Encoded protein: CASSLGGYTIYF. The gene calls are TRBV13 and TRBJ1-3; D is uncertain. V gave up 0 bases and J gave up 8 bases, with 5 bases separating them. Germline V gene sequence: CDR1 PRHDT, CDR2 FYEKMQ (reference sequence). This CDR3 region has 12 residues.

The chain has TRBV10-1 and TRBJ1-1; D not resolved. This CDR3 contains 14 residues. V was pared by 0 bases and J by 0 bases, with 5 bases between. Germline V gene data show CDR1 as WNHNN and CDR2 as SYGVQD (reference sequence). CDR3 in DNA: TGCGCCAGCAGTGAGTCCCCGGTGAACACTGAAGCTTTCTTT. It specifies CASSESPVNTEAFF.

In nucleotides, the CDR3 is TGTGCCAGCAGCTTAGTCCTTGGACTAGCGGGGGCACTACAAGAGACCCAGTACTTC. This encodes CASSLVLGLAGALQETQYF. V is TRBV7-2 and J is TRBJ2-5; 13 positions agree with TRBD2. Germline CDR1 reads SGHTA; CDR2 reads FQGNSA. CDR3 length: 19 residues. V lost 1 base, J lost 2 bases, and 10 bases stayed unmatched.

A remark on this clone: The identical CDR3 is also encoded by other nucleotide sequences in the sample. The chain's CDR3 is CASSPSDRGLPLAGGPPFYEQYF. DNA for the CDR3: TGCGCCAGCAGTCCTTCGGACAGGGGGCTTCCTTTAGCGGGGGGTCCTCCCTTCTACGAGCAGTACTTC. The chain is built from TRBV23-1 and TRBJ2-7, with D possibly matching TRBD1 (11 bases). TRBV23-1 is flagged as an ORF with uncertain function. This CDR3 contains 23 residues. Trimming pared 4 bases from V and 3 bases from J, leaving 40 bases between.

The genes are TRBV6-6 and TRBJ1-6, with D tentatively TRBD1 (6 bases). The CDR3 has 14 amino acids. Per the germline V gene, CDR1 is MNHNY and CDR2 is SVGAGI (reference sequence). V shed 2 bases and J shed 10 bases, with 12 bases lying between them. The CDR3 DNA sequence: TGTGCCAGCAGTTACCGGCAGGGGAACTCACCCCTCCACTTT. Translating gives CASSYRQGNSPLHF.

The CDR3 DNA is TGTGCCAGCTCACCACCCGGGGGAGGGAGGACCAACACTGAAGCTTTCTTT. Amino acid sequence: CASSPPGGGRTNTEAFF. The V and J genes are TRBV18 and TRBJ1-1, with D possibly matching TRBD1 (5 bases). CDR3 size: 17 residues. The germline gives CDR1 KGHSH, CDR2 LQKENI. V was clipped by 0 bases and J by 2 bases, with 16 bases between them.

The CDR3 DNA sequence: TGCGCCACGAACATAGCGGGGGCGCCAGATACGCAGTATTTT. The encoded protein is CATNIAGAPDTQYF. The chain has TRBV10-2 and TRBJ2-3; TRBD2 matches at 9 bases. The V gene end was trimmed by 10 bases and the J gene end by 4 bases; junction bases not matched to a gene: 9. Germline V lookup: CDR1 WSHSY, CDR2 SAAADI. There are 14 residues in the CDR3.